This record concerns one TCR beta chain sequence. Its specificity is not known. The CDR3 has 14 residues. The germline CDR1 and CDR2 sequences are SGDLS and YYNGEE. Trimming removed 4 bases from V and 3 bases from J, with 14 bases in between. TCRdb's copy holds only in-frame clones and misses some; the assay was immunoSEQ multiplex PCR. Among over 130,000 clones, more than 80% were seen once, and the ten largest hold 5%. The data were taken from a study of Ad26.COV2.S vaccination and SARS-CoV-2 variants. Whole-study findings and limits: Total T cell responses may have been underestimated by the TCR breadth and depth analyses. Vaccinated and placebo-treated recipients had similar non-spike TCR breadth.

This material consisted of peripheral blood, taken after recovery from COVID-19. This rearrangement joins TRBV9 to TRBJ2-7; D perhaps matches TRBD1 (6 bases). The source is a human donor who had recovered from COVID-19. CDR3 DNA: TGTGCCAGCAGCCCACCGGGACAACACTACGAGCAGTACTTC. Encoded protein: CASSPPGQHYEQYF. The full variable domain, with the rest looked up from reference TRBV9 and TRBJ2-7, is DSGVTQTPKHLITATGQRVTLRCSPRSGDLSVYWYQQSLDQGLQFLIQYYNGEERAKGNILERFSAQQFPDLHSELNLSSLELGDSALYFCASSPPGQHYEQYFGPGTRLTVT.